This is a list of T cell receptor beta chains from one sample in a study of shared clonotypes between healthy human individuals. Generated by immunoSEQ multiplex PCR, the TCRdb table keeps only in-frame clones and is missing some. The table has 2 million to 2.5 million clones, approximately 96% seen once. What was sequenced was naive CD4+ T cells sorted from blood. The receptors were gathered from a young man in good health. The CDR3 runs from the conserved cysteine through the conserved F or W. Each record gives: clone size, V gene, D gene, J gene, CDR3 DNA, CDR3 protein. A D gene is named only where the DNA matches it firmly. Not every row has a clone size; where given, it reads once, few, many or a size class.

size: NA; V: TRBV7-6; D: TRBD1; J: TRBJ2-5; DNA: TGTGCCAGCAGCTCACAGGGGCAATGGGAGACCCAGTACTTC; CDR3: CASSSQGQWETQYF
size: NA; V: TRBV27; D: NA; J: TRBJ1-2; DNA: TGTGCCAGCAGTTTAGGTGGACCGTCGAACTATGGCTACACCTTC; CDR3: CASSLGGPSNYGYTF
size: NA; V: TRBV30; D: NA; J: TRBJ1-5; DNA: TGTGCCCGGATAGATCTCGGACACTCCAATCAGCCCCAGCATTTT; CDR3: CARIDLGHSNQPQHF
size: NA; V: TRBV2; D: TRBD1; J: TRBJ2-2; DNA: TGTGCCAGCAGGCCCGTACAGGGGGGAACCGGGGAGCTGTTTTTT; CDR3: CASRPVQGGTGELFF
size: once; V: TRBV29-1; D: TRBD2; J: TRBJ2-5; DNA: TGCAGCGTGTCGCTAGGGGCTAGCGGGGGGCAGGAGACCCAGTACTTC; CDR3: CSVSLGASGGQETQYF
size: NA; V: TRBV5-1; D: TRBD2; J: TRBJ2-3; DNA: TGCGCCAGCCATAGCGGGAGTACAGATACGCAGTATTTT; CDR3: CASHSGSTDTQYF
size: NA; V: TRBV4-2; D: TRBD1; J: TRBJ2-2; DNA: TGTGCCAGCAGCCAACGTACAGGGGGCGATTTCGGGGAGCTGTTTTTT; CDR3: CASSQRTGGDFGELFF
size: NA; V: TRBV10-3; D: NA; J: TRBJ2-7; DNA: TGTGCCATCAGTGAGAGGGGGGGCTACGAGCAGTACTTC; CDR3: CAISERGGYEQYF
size: NA; V: TRBV11-2; D: NA; J: TRBJ2-7; DNA: TGTGCCAGCAGGCGGGAAGGAACATACGAGCAGTACTTC; CDR3: CASRREGTYEQYF
size: NA; V: TRBV11-2; D: TRBD1; J: TRBJ1-6; DNA: TGTGCCAGCAGCCCAGACAGGGACGGTTCACCCCTCCACTTT; CDR3: CASSPDRDGSPLHF